The present entry profiles one T cell receptor (beta chain) with its context. Antigen specificity is unknown. Generated by immunoSEQ multiplex PCR, the TCRdb table keeps only in-frame clones and is missing some. The sample lists approximately 5,000 clones; about 74% were seen once. The data were obtained in a study of chemoradiotherapy in HPV16-positive cancers. About the study: Candidate HPV-specific T-cell clones and common TCR motifs came from functional assays in a couple of HPV16-positive patients.

Study results and limitations: Candidate HPV-specific clones and E7-related TCR motifs grew in tumor during treatment. Better recurrence-free survival went with HPV-responsive T-cell expansion in HPV16-positive patients.

The CDR3 runs to 15 residues. The J segment lost 2 bases and the V segment lost 4 bases, leaving 8 bases of the junction unmatched. Looked up from germline, CDR1 is MGHRA and CDR2 is YSYEKL. The input for sequencing was tumor tissue, taken from a patient who underwent chemoradiotherapy. The chain has TRBV4-1 and TRBJ2-7, with 7 bases aligning to TRBD1. This sequence was found in a human donor with HPV-associated anogenital cancer. The CDR3 coding sequence is TGCGCCAGCAGCCCCACGACAGGGTCAACCTACGAGCAGTACTTC. Translated: CASSPTTGSTYEQYF.